The rows below give T cell receptor beta chains drawn from one sample of a study of shared clonotypes between healthy human individuals. The assay was immunoSEQ multiplex PCR, and TCRdb's table has in-frame clones only and misses some. The data contain a few million clones, approximately 90% of them singletons. The sequenced material came from naive CD4+ T cells sorted from blood. The receptors come from a man between 18 and 35 years old in good health. The CDR3 runs from the conserved cysteine through the conserved F or W. Fields, in order: J gene, clone size, D gene, V gene, CDR3 protein, CDR3 DNA. The D gene is left open where the match is weak. Clone size is stated in some rows and not others, as once, few, many or a class when expanded.

J gene: TRBJ2-7; clone size: few; D gene: -; V gene: TRBV7-2; CDR3 protein: CASSSRISYEQYF; CDR3 DNA: TGTGCCAGCAGCTCTCGTATTTCCTACGAGCAGTACTTC
J gene: TRBJ2-3; clone size: -; D gene: -; V gene: TRBV5-4; CDR3 protein: CASSLPGDFTDTQYF; CDR3 DNA: TGTGCCAGCAGCTTGCCAGGGGATTTCACAGATACGCAGTATTTT
J gene: TRBJ2-3; clone size: -; D gene: TRBD1; V gene: TRBV30; CDR3 protein: CASDRAENTQYF; CDR3 DNA: TGTGCCTCTGACAGGGCGGAAAATACGCAGTATTTT
J gene: TRBJ1-5; clone size: -; D gene: -; V gene: TRBV21-1; CDR3 protein: CASSKGRRQDKYQPQHF; CDR3 DNA: TGTGCCAGCAGCAAAGGACGGAGACAGGACAAGTATCAGCCCCAGCATTTT
J gene: TRBJ2-2; clone size: -; D gene: TRBD1; V gene: TRBV6-4; CDR3 protein: CASRTGGSSGELFF; CDR3 DNA: TGTGCCAGCAGGACAGGGGGCTCATCCGGGGAGCTGTTTTTT
J gene: TRBJ2-2; clone size: few; D gene: TRBD2; V gene: TRBV10-1; CDR3 protein: CASSQGGGTGELFF; CDR3 DNA: TGCGCCAGCAGTCAAGGCGGGGGCACCGGGGAGCTGTTTTTT
J gene: TRBJ2-7; clone size: -; D gene: -; V gene: TRBV19; CDR3 protein: CASSPRGQGGTSLTYEQYF; CDR3 DNA: TGTGCCAGTAGCCCCAGGGGGCAGGGCGGGACTAGCCTAACCTACGAGCAGTACTTC
J gene: TRBJ2-1; clone size: -; D gene: TRBD2; V gene: TRBV6-1; CDR3 protein: CASSEWGGWYNEQFF; CDR3 DNA: TGTGCCAGCAGTGAATGGGGGGGGTGGTACAATGAGCAGTTCTTC
J gene: TRBJ1-1; clone size: -; D gene: -; V gene: TRBV18; CDR3 protein: CASSPLGTSTEAFF; CDR3 DNA: TGTGCCAGCTCACCACTGGGGACCAGCACTGAAGCTTTCTTT
J gene: TRBJ2-3; clone size: -; D gene: -; V gene: TRBV7-9; CDR3 protein: CASSDRLPLWTQYF; CDR3 DNA: TGTGCCAGCAGCGACAGGCTGCCTCTGTGGACGCAGTATTTT
J gene: TRBJ2-7; clone size: -; D gene: -; V gene: TRBV30; CDR3 protein: CAWINAYEQYF; CDR3 DNA: TGTGCCTGGATTAACGCTTACGAGCAGTACTTC
J gene: TRBJ2-7; clone size: -; D gene: -; V gene: TRBV4-2; CDR3 protein: CASSQGGSYEQYF; CDR3 DNA: TGTGCCAGCAGCCAAGGGGGCAGCTACGAGCAGTACTTC
J gene: TRBJ2-1; clone size: -; D gene: TRBD2; V gene: TRBV14; CDR3 protein: CASSPRLAGPYNEQFF; CDR3 DNA: TGTGCCAGCAGCCCCCGGCTAGCGGGACCATACAATGAGCAGTTCTTC
J gene: TRBJ2-5; clone size: -; D gene: TRBD1; V gene: TRBV27; CDR3 protein: CASSYGTEQETQYF; CDR3 DNA: TGTGCCAGCAGTTACGGGACAGAACAAGAGACCCAGTACTTC
J gene: TRBJ2-1; clone size: -; D gene: -; V gene: TRBV7-6; CDR3 protein: CASSYGTPYNEQFF; CDR3 DNA: TGTGCCAGCAGCTACGGGACCCCCTACAATGAGCAGTTCTTC
J gene: TRBJ2-1; clone size: -; D gene: TRBD1; V gene: TRBV7-9; CDR3 protein: CASSLISGTGGSEQFF; CDR3 DNA: TGTGCCAGCAGCTTAATCTCAGGGACAGGGGGTTCTGAGCAGTTCTTC
J gene: TRBJ2-5; clone size: -; D gene: -; V gene: TRBV30; CDR3 protein: CAWIGLREGTQYF; CDR3 DNA: TGTGCCTGGATTGGGCTACGAGAGGGAACCCAGTACTTC
J gene: TRBJ1-2; clone size: once; D gene: -; V gene: TRBV14; CDR3 protein: CASSQEGWEGDYGYTF; CDR3 DNA: TGTGCCAGCAGCCAAGAAGGGTGGGAGGGAGACTATGGCTACACCTTC
J gene: TRBJ2-3; clone size: -; D gene: -; V gene: TRBV7-9; CDR3 protein: CASSLGLATDTQYF; CDR3 DNA: TGTGCCAGCAGCTTAGGGCTAGCAACAGATACGCAGTATTTT
J gene: TRBJ2-1; clone size: -; D gene: TRBD2; V gene: TRBV19; CDR3 protein: CASSIVGLAGVGNEQFF; CDR3 DNA: TGTGCCAGTAGTATAGTGGGACTAGCGGGAGTGGGAAATGAGCAGTTCTTC
J gene: TRBJ1-1; clone size: -; D gene: TRBD1; V gene: TRBV28; CDR3 protein: CASSSAGTGLEAFF; CDR3 DNA: TGTGCCAGCAGTTCCGCCGGGACAGGTCTTGAAGCTTTCTTT
J gene: TRBJ2-3; clone size: -; D gene: -; V gene: TRBV6-5; CDR3 protein: CASSPTTDTQYF; CDR3 DNA: TGTGCCAGCAGTCCAACCACAGATACGCAGTATTTT
J gene: TRBJ2-2; clone size: once; D gene: TRBD2; V gene: TRBV5-5; CDR3 protein: CASIQASGNTGELFF; CDR3 DNA: TGTGCCAGCATCCAGGCTAGCGGGAACACCGGGGAGCTGTTTTTT
J gene: TRBJ1-2; clone size: -; D gene: -; V gene: TRBV19; CDR3 protein: CASSFGQSANYGYTF; CDR3 DNA: TGTGCCAGTAGTTTCGGACAATCAGCTAACTATGGCTACACCTTC
J gene: TRBJ1-2; clone size: -; D gene: -; V gene: TRBV7-2; CDR3 protein: CASSLGGQNGYTF; CDR3 DNA: TGTGCCAGCAGCTTGGGGGGGCAGAATGGCTACACCTTC
J gene: TRBJ2-1; clone size: -; D gene: TRBD2; V gene: TRBV5-4; CDR3 protein: CASSPGTNGDNEQFF; CDR3 DNA: TGTGCCAGCAGCCCCGGGACTAACGGGGACAATGAGCAGTTCTTC
J gene: TRBJ1-6; clone size: -; D gene: TRBD1; V gene: TRBV5-6; CDR3 protein: CASSVRDRSSSPLHF; CDR3 DNA: TGTGCCAGCAGCGTCCGGGACAGGTCCTCCTCACCCCTCCACTTT
J gene: TRBJ2-7; clone size: -; D gene: TRBD2; V gene: TRBV27; CDR3 protein: CASSLSLAGVSYEQYF; CDR3 DNA: TGTGCCAGCAGCCTCAGCCTAGCGGGAGTATCCTACGAGCAGTACTTC
J gene: TRBJ1-1; clone size: few; D gene: -; V gene: TRBV2; CDR3 protein: CATGGRGEAFF; CDR3 DNA: TGTGCCACCGGCGGGAGGGGTGAAGCTTTCTTT
J gene: TRBJ2-3; clone size: once; D gene: TRBD2; V gene: TRBV5-5; CDR3 protein: CASSGGLAPDTQYF; CDR3 DNA: TGTGCCAGCAGCGGGGGACTAGCCCCAGATACGCAGTATTTT
J gene: TRBJ2-7; clone size: -; D gene: -; V gene: TRBV6-4; CDR3 protein: CASSWRAVTYEQYF; CDR3 DNA: TGTGCCAGCAGTTGGAGGGCCGTTACCTACGAGCAGTACTTC
J gene: TRBJ2-6; clone size: -; D gene: -; V gene: TRBV6-6; CDR3 protein: CASSLGVSGANVLTF; CDR3 DNA: TGTGCCAGCAGTTTAGGGGTCTCTGGGGCCAACGTCCTGACTTTC
J gene: TRBJ2-7; clone size: -; D gene: -; V gene: TRBV6-5; CDR3 protein: CASSYGGTSSYEQYF; CDR3 DNA: TGTGCCAGCAGTTACGGAGGGACCAGCTCCTACGAGCAGTACTTC
J gene: TRBJ1-6; clone size: -; D gene: -; V gene: TRBV7-3; CDR3 protein: CASSEGYNSPLHF; CDR3 DNA: TGTGCCAGCAGCGAGGGTTATAATTCACCCCTCCACTTT
J gene: TRBJ1-6; clone size: -; D gene: -; V gene: TRBV28; CDR3 protein: CASSLRNNSPLHF; CDR3 DNA: TGTGCCAGCAGTCTAAGGAATAATTCACCCCTCCACTTT
J gene: TRBJ1-1; clone size: -; D gene: -; V gene: TRBV5-1; CDR3 protein: CASSVRPGGQSGTEAFF; CDR3 DNA: TGCGCCAGCAGCGTACGGCCTGGGGGGCAGTCGGGCACTGAAGCTTTCTTT
J gene: TRBJ1-2; clone size: -; D gene: TRBD1; V gene: TRBV18; CDR3 protein: CASSTGEGYGYTF; CDR3 DNA: TGTGCCAGCTCAACAGGGGAGGGTTATGGCTACACCTTC